These T cell receptor beta chains were read from a single sample in a study of OX40 agonist ivuxolimab in advanced cancers. Data came from immunoSEQ multiplex PCR; TCRdb stores just in-frame clones and leaves some out. The repertoire holds around 46,000 clones, 82% seen once, with 1.5% to 2% in the top ten. This specimen consisted of CD4+ or CD8+ T cells sorted from blood, obtained in a trial of the OX40 agonist ivuxolimab. These receptors all stem from an adult with an advanced solid tumor such as melanoma, head and neck, liver or kidney cancer. CDR3s include the opening cysteine and the closing phenylalanine or tryptophan. D genes are given only for firm matches. The listing skips clone size in some rows; elsewhere it reads once, few, many or a size class.

cdr3_nt cdr3_aa j_call d_call v_call clone_size
TGCGCCAGCAGCCCCGGCGGACAGGGTGGCACTTATGGCTACACCTTC CASSPGGQGGTYGYTF TRBJ1-2 TRBD1 TRBV5-1 few
TGTGCCAGCAGCTTAGGGTTCGGACAGGGGTTACGTTTTGCAAACATTCAGTACTTC CASSLGFGQGLRFANIQYF TRBJ2-4 TRBD1 TRBV7-2 NA
TGTGCCTGCTTAGGCGGGAATGGCTACACCTTC CACLGGNGYTF TRBJ1-2 NA TRBV19 NA
TGCGCCAGCAGCCACTCCGCTGCTAGCACAGATACGCAGTATTTT CASSHSAASTDTQYF TRBJ2-3 NA TRBV4-3 NA
TGTGCCACCCTGGGGAACACTGAAGCTTTCTTT CATLGNTEAFF TRBJ1-1 NA TRBV6-5 NA
TGTGCCACCAGCAGACCAAAGGGGCTACAGGGACTCGTATCCGGCTACACCTTC CATSRPKGLQGLVSGYTF TRBJ1-2 NA TRBV15 NA
TGCGCCAGCGGGCCCCAGAACACCGGGGAGCTGTTTTTT CASGPQNTGELFF TRBJ2-2 NA TRBV5-1 NA
TGTGCCAGCTCCCAGGGACAGGACTACGAGCAGTACTTC CASSQGQDYEQYF TRBJ2-7 TRBD1 TRBV18 NA
TGTGCCAGCAGCCCCGGGGGGGGACTAGCGAACTACGAGCAGTACTTC CASSPGGGLANYEQYF TRBJ2-7 TRBD2 TRBV5-8 NA
TGTGCCAGCAGCTTAGGATTACAGCCGGGGAACACAGATACGCAGTATTTT CASSLGLQPGNTDTQYF TRBJ2-3 NA TRBV7-9 NA
TGTGCCACCTACCGGGATCTTGGGAACGGGGAGCTGTTTTTT CATYRDLGNGELFF TRBJ2-2 NA TRBV27 NA
TGTGCCAGCAGCTTAGCCGGGGCAGAGGAGACCCAGTACTTC CASSLAGAEETQYF TRBJ2-5 NA TRBV7-2 NA
TGTGCCATCAGTGGGGGGACAGGGAGCAATCAGCCCCAGCATTTT CAISGGTGSNQPQHF TRBJ1-5 TRBD1 TRBV10-3 NA
TGTGCCAGCAGTGTAGGGGATTCCTACGAGCAGTACTTC CASSVGDSYEQYF TRBJ2-7 NA TRBV7-8 NA
TGTGCCAGCAGTCCACAACACCTGGGACGCCAACTAGCCAAAAACATTCAGTACTTC CASSPQHLGRQLAKNIQYF TRBJ2-4 NA TRBV28 NA
TGTGCCAGCAGCTTAGATGGAGGCATGAACACTGAAGCTTTCTTT CASSLDGGMNTEAFF TRBJ1-1 NA TRBV11-2 NA
TGTGCCAGCTCACCAATAGGGGTTGGTGACTACGACGAGCAGTACTTC CASSPIGVGDYDEQYF TRBJ2-7 NA TRBV18 NA
TGTGCCAGCAGTGTCCAACAGGGTTCCTACGAGCAGTACTTC CASSVQQGSYEQYF TRBJ2-7 NA TRBV25-1 NA
TGTGCCATCAGTGAGTCTCAGCAACACTGGGGAGATGAGCAGTTCTTC CAISESQQHWGDEQFF TRBJ2-1 NA TRBV10-3 NA
TGTGCCAGCTCGCATAAGTCACTAGCCAAAAACATTCAGTACTTC CASSHKSLAKNIQYF TRBJ2-4 NA TRBV18 NA
TGTGCCAGCAGTGAGTCGGCCTATGGCTACACCTTC CASSESAYGYTF TRBJ1-2 NA TRBV2 few
TGTGCCAGCAGCGACAGGGGGATCCAGCCCCAGCATTTT CASSDRGIQPQHF TRBJ1-5 TRBD1 TRBV6-1 NA
TGTGCCAGCAGTCCAGAAGCTAACTATGGCTACACCTTC CASSPEANYGYTF TRBJ1-2 NA TRBV6-4 NA
TGTGCCAGCAGCTCTAGTACTGCAGAGACCCAGTACTTC CASSSSTAETQYF TRBJ2-5 NA TRBV7-2 NA
TGTGCCAGCACTCAGGGAACTCTTAATGAAAAACTGTTTTTT CASTQGTLNEKLFF TRBJ1-4 NA TRBV6-6 NA
TGCGCCAGCAGCTTGTCCGTAGCGGGGGGATCCTACGAGCAGTACTTC CASSLSVAGGSYEQYF TRBJ2-7 TRBD2 TRBV5-1 NA
TGTGCCAGCAGACGACGGGACAGGGATGACTATGGCTACACCTTC CASRRRDRDDYGYTF TRBJ1-2 TRBD1 TRBV5-5 NA
TGTGCCTGGAGTGTCAAGGGTATGCAGGGCGGTTTCTTT CAWSVKGMQGGFF TRBJ1-1 NA TRBV30 NA
TGTGCCAGCAGCTTGGTGGCAGGGACTGAAGCTTTCTTT CASSLVAGTEAFF TRBJ1-1 NA TRBV5-8 once
TGTGCCAGCAGCCCATTAATGAACACTGAAGCTTTCTTT CASSPLMNTEAFF TRBJ1-1 NA TRBV7-2 NA
TGCAGCGGTTCATTTACCCTCTCTGGAAACACCATATATTTT CSGSFTLSGNTIYF TRBJ1-3 NA TRBV29-1 NA
TGTGCCAGCTCACCAGCAGGGAGATCCACTGAAGCTTTCTTT CASSPAGRSTEAFF TRBJ1-1 NA TRBV18 NA
TGCGCCAGCAGCCAAGAAGGGAATTCACCCCTCCACTTT CASSQEGNSPLHF TRBJ1-6 NA TRBV4-3 few
TGTGCCAGCAGCCGCACCGCCCCGGATCGGGGGGTTAATTCACCCCCCCACTTT CASSRTAPDRGVNSPPHF TRBJ1-6 NA TRBV7-6 NA
TGTGCCAGCGGCAGACCCGAGGGGGCGACAGATACGCAGTATTTT CASGRPEGATDTQYF TRBJ2-3 TRBD1 TRBV27 NA
TGTGCCAGCACCCATCCGGCCGCCGGGACTAGCGGGGGGTCCTCCTACGAGCAGTACTTC CASTHPAAGTSGGSSYEQYF TRBJ2-7 TRBD2 TRBV27 few
TGTGCCAGCAGTTACTCCAGGGGACAGAACACTGAAGCTTTCTTT CASSYSRGQNTEAFF TRBJ1-1 NA TRBV6-5 NA
TGCGCCAGCTTGGACAGGTCTGGACAGCCCCAGCATTTT CASLDRSGQPQHF TRBJ1-5 TRBD1 TRBV10-2 NA
TGTGCCAGCAGAACGGAGGGACAATCACCGACCTATGGCTACACCTTC CASRTEGQSPTYGYTF TRBJ1-2 NA TRBV6-6 NA
TGTGCCAGCAGCTTAGTGGCCTCCTACGAGCAGTACTTC CASSLVASYEQYF TRBJ2-7 NA TRBV11-2 NA